These 12 T cell receptor beta chains share one sample of origin, sequenced in a study of blood T cell repertoires in COVID-19. This table comes from immunoSEQ multiplex PCR, and its TCRdb copy is limited to in-frame clones, with some not included. The table has about 160,000 clones, roughly 90% seen once; the top ten hold around 6.7%. Input material: PBMCs or T cells enriched from blood (not recorded which). The receptors shown here come from a woman in her forties or fifties who had recovered from COVID-19.

This clone occurred once. The chain combines TRBV5-5 with TRBJ1-2; 7 bases fit TRBD1. Per germline, CDR1 SGHKS and CDR2 YYEKEE (reference sequence). J gave up 2 bases and V 4 bases, and 5 bases lay outside the gene matches. This CDR3 has 14 residues. The CDR3 DNA sequence: TGTGCCAGCAGCCTCGACAGGGCGAACTATGGCTACACCTTC. The encoded protein is CASSLDRANYGYTF.

The rearrangement joins TRBV12-5 to TRBJ1-1; 7 bases agree with TRBD1. V was clipped by 5 bases and J by 4 bases; unmatched bases: 13. Germline CDR1 LGHNT, CDR2 FRNRAP. The CDR3 runs 16 residues. DNA for the CDR3: TGTGCTAGTGGTCCCCAGGACAGGACTTGGGGCACTGAAGCTTTCTTT. It is translated as CASGPQDRTWGTEAFF.

The chain has TRBV6-5 and TRBJ1-1; possibly TRBD1 for D (6 bases). V was cut by 2 bases and J by 6 bases, with 7 bases left in between. Per germline, CDR1 MNHEY and CDR2 SVGAGI. This CDR3 is 12 amino acids long. CDR3: CASSYGGPEAFF. For the CDR3, the DNA is TGTGCCAGCAGTTACGGGGGCCCTGAAGCTTTCTTT.

The chain combines TRBV11-2 with TRBJ2-1, with TRBD1 matching 11 bases. The CDR3 sequence is 15 residues long. Looked up from germline, CDR1 is SGHAT and CDR2 is FQNNGV. With 5 bases clipped from V and 6 bases from J, the junction kept 6 bases outside the gene matches. CDR3 DNA: TGTGCCAGCAGCCAGGACAGGGGGCGTAGCAATGAGCAGTTCTTC. Protein product: CASSQDRGRSNEQFF.

The rearrangement uses TRBV29-1 and TRBJ1-2; maybe TRBD1 (5 bases). In germline, CDR1 is SQVTM, CDR2 ANQGSEA. Trimming stripped 4 bases from V and 2 bases from J, with 17 bases between. The CDR3 length is 15 residues. For the CDR3, the DNA is TGCAGCGTTGTGTGGCAGGGTTACAGAAACTATGGCTACACCTTC. Its protein is CSVVWQGYRNYGYTF.

The V call is TRBV6-5, the J call TRBJ2-3, with TRBD1 matching over 7 bases. Germline V CDR1 and CDR2: MNHEY, SVGAGI. Trimming removed 7 bases from V and 5 bases from J; junction bases left unmatched: 9. The CDR3 covers 14 residues. The CDR3 reads CASTPGTVRDTQYF. CDR3 nucleotide sequence: TGTGCCAGCACCCCAGGGACAGTGCGAGATACGCAGTATTTT.

V usage is TRBV19 and J usage is TRBJ2-7; perhaps TRBD2 as D (7 bases). Germline V gene data show CDR1 as LNHDA and CDR2 as SQIVND (reference sequence). The CDR3 is 14 residues long. The V end was cut by 10 bases, the J end by 2 bases, with 18 bases between. CDR3: CATWGGAPTYEQYF. DNA for the CDR3: TGTGCCACCTGGGGGGGGGCTCCCACCTACGAGCAGTACTTC.

The CDR3 DNA reads TGTGCCAGCAGCTTAGCGAGCGGGGGCCTCTATGGCTACACCTTC. Its translation: CASSLASGGLYGYTF. V and J are TRBV7-2 and TRBJ1-2; a weak D match, TRBD1 (6 bases). Per germline, CDR1 SGHTA and CDR2 FQGNSA. V lost 0 bases and J 4 bases, leaving 12 bases between the germline ends. The CDR3 contains 15 residues.

This chain uses TRBV19 with TRBJ1-5; D is unresolved. The ends were cut back, 3 bases at V and 3 bases at J, with 21 bases in the middle. Looked up from germline, CDR1 is LNHDA and CDR2 is SQIVND (reference sequence). CDR3 length equals 18 residues. The CDR3 loop reads CASSIEGVGPTLNQPQHF. CDR3 nucleotide sequence: TGTGCCAGTAGTATTGAGGGTGTCGGGCCGACTCTCAATCAGCCCCAGCATTTT.

The rearrangement links TRBV2 to TRBJ1-3, with a possible D match to TRBD1 (5 bases). The CDR3 has 13 amino acids. Trimming removed 8 bases from V and 8 bases from J, with 16 bases in between. The germline V gene encodes CDR1 SNHLY and CDR2 FYNNEI. Here the CDR3 DNA reads TGTGCCAGCCACGGGACCCCGGGAGACACCATATATTTT. Protein: CASHGTPGDTIYF.

This clone was picked up one time. This sample includes further DNA sequences coding for the same CDR3. The V and J genes are TRBV5-1 and TRBJ2-7; D possibly corresponds to TRBD2 (6 bases). The V gene's germline CDR1 is SGHRS and CDR2 YFSETQ. V lost 5 bases, J lost 3 bases, and 18 bases lay in between. The CDR3 is 15 residues long. CDR3: CASRFLAGSDYEQYF. Written as DNA, the CDR3 is TGCGCCAGCAGATTTTTGGCGGGGTCCGACTACGAGCAGTACTTC.

The rearrangement uses TRBV29-1 and TRBJ1-1; 8 bases fit TRBD1. The germline gives CDR1 SQVTM, CDR2 ANQGSEA. This CDR3 is 14 amino acids long. V trimming: 4 bases; J trimming: 5 bases; junction bases outside the gene matches: 9. CDR3 loop: CSVVGPTGDTEAFF. As DNA, the CDR3 is TGCAGCGTTGTGGGACCGACAGGGGATACTGAAGCTTTCTTT. Full variable domain (missing parts from reference TRBV29-1 and TRBJ1-1): SAVISQKPSRDICQRGTSLTIQCQVDSQVTMMFWYRQQPGQSLTLIATANQGSEATYESGFVIDKFPISRPNLTFSTLTVSNMSPEDSSIYLCSVVGPTGDTEAFFGQGTRLTVV.